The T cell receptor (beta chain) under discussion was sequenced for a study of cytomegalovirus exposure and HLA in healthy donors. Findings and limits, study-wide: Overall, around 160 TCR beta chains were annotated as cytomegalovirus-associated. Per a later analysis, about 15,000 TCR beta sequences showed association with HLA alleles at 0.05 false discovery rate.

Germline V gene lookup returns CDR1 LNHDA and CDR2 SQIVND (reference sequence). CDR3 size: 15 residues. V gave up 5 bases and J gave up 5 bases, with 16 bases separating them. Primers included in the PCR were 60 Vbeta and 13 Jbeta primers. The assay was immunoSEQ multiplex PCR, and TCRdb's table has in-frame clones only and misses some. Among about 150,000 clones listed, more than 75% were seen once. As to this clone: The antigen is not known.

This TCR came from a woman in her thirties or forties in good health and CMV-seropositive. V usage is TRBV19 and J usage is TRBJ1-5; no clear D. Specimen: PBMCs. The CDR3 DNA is TGTGCCAGTAGTTTAGGACGGGTCCTAGATCAGCCCCAGCATTTT. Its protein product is CASSLGRVLDQPQHF.